Listed below are T cell receptor beta chains from one sample, sequenced in a study of T cell repertoires in ileal Crohn's disease. Generated by immunoSEQ multiplex PCR, the TCRdb table keeps only in-frame clones and is missing some. This table holds more than 10,000 clones, over 60% found once. The sequenced material came from ileal tissue. The receptors come from an adult with Crohn's disease. Each CDR3 is given with its conserved first and last residue. D genes are given only for firm matches. Only some rows state a clone size, as once, few, many or a class for expanded clones.

>TRBJ1-2|.|.|TRBV11-2
TGTGCCAGCAGCTTAGATGGGGGGAAATGGTATGGCTACACCTTC
CASSLDGGKWYGYTF
>TRBJ2-3|.|.|TRBV11-2
TGTGCCAGCAGCTTAGATTGGGGTTCAGATACGCAGTATTTT
CASSLDWGSDTQYF
>TRBJ2-7|TRBD2|few|TRBV19
TGTGCCAGTAGATTGACTAGCGCCACGGCCGAGCAGTACTTC
CASRLTSATAEQYF
>TRBJ2-3|.|medium-sized|TRBV14
TGTGCCAGCAGCCAAGATCTAAGAAGTGGGGGACGCACAGATACGCAGTATTTT
CASSQDLRSGGRTDTQYF
>TRBJ2-7|.|.|TRBV5-1
TGCGCCAGCAGCTCGACCGTAGGCTACGAGCAGTACTTC
CASSSTVGYEQYF
>TRBJ2-3|.|.|TRBV5-1
TGCGCCAGCAGCTTGGCCGGGACTAGCACAGATACGCAGTATTTT
CASSLAGTSTDTQYF
>TRBJ1-5|.|few|TRBV7-9
TGTGCCAGCAGCTCAGGACACTATAGCAATCAGCCCCAGCATTTT
CASSSGHYSNQPQHF
>TRBJ2-7|TRBD2|once|TRBV6-5
TGTGCCAGCACCCAAAGCGGGGATAGTGACGAGCAGTACTTC
CASTQSGDSDEQYF
>TRBJ1-4|.|.|TRBV6-1
TGTGCCAGCAGTGAAGCCGGGGGGACTAATGAAAAACTGTTTTTT
CASSEAGGTNEKLFF
>TRBJ2-2|TRBD2|.|TRBV30
TGTGCCTGCTATAGCGGGGGGGCAGGGAGGGAGCTGTTTTTT
CACYSGGAGRELFF
>TRBJ1-2|.|.|TRBV4-1
TGCGCCAGCAGCCAAGAAACTACAGTTCCAACCTATGGCTACACCTTC
CASSQETTVPTYGYTF
>TRBJ2-7|.|.|TRBV5-6
TGTGCCAGCAGCTTGACGAGCAGGCACGAGCAGTACTTC
CASSLTSRHEQYF
>TRBJ2-3|.|few|TRBV7-6
TGTGCCAGCAGCGCCTCTTCGGGGGTTACCCCCACAGATACGCAGTATTTT
CASSASSGVTPTDTQYF
>TRBJ2-5|.|few|TRBV6-6
TGTGCCAGCAGTTTCACGGTCCAAGAGACCCAGTACTTC
CASSFTVQETQYF
>TRBJ1-1|.|.|TRBV6-1
TGTGCCAGCATAAACCGGGGGATCGCGGCTGAAGCTTTCTTT
CASINRGIAAEAFF
>TRBJ1-5|.|once|TRBV6-1
TGTGCCAGCACCAGATCCAACAGGGACAATCAGCCCCAGCATTTT
CASTRSNRDNQPQHF
>TRBJ2-6|.|.|TRBV27
TGTGCCAGCAGTCCCCGGGGTAATGGGGCCAACGTCCTGACTTTC
CASSPRGNGANVLTF
>TRBJ2-3|.|few|TRBV2
TGTGCCAGCAGTGACCGGGAAAATACGCAGTATTTT
CASSDRENTQYF
>TRBJ1-3|TRBD1|.|TRBV10-2
TGCGCCAGCAGGACAGGGGACGCTGGAAACACCATATATTTT
CASRTGDAGNTIYF